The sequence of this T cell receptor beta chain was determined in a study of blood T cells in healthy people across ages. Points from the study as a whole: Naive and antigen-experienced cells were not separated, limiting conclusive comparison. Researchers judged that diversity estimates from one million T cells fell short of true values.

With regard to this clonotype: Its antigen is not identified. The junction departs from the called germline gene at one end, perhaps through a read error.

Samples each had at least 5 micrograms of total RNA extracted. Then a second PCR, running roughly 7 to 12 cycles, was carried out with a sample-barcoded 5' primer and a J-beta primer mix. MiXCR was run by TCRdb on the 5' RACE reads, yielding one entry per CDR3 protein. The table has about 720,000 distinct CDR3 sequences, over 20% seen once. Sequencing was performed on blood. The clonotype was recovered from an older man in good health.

DNA of the CDR3: TGCAGACAGGTCCACGAGCAGTACTTC. Amino acid sequence: CRQVHEQYF. The chain recombines TRBV9 with TRBJ2-7, with D possibly TRBD1 on 6 matching bases. The CDR3 spans 9 residues. Germline V gives CDR1 SGDLS, CDR2 YYNGEE.